Shown below are 8 T cell receptor beta chains from a single sample sequenced in a study of response to subunit inactivated influenza vaccine. Using its own MiXCR run on the RT-PCR reads, TCRdb lists one record per CDR3 protein. There are around 580,000 distinct CDR3 sequences in the sample; around 15% occur only once, and around 10% lies in the top ten. Sequencing used PBMCs from blood, obtained 11 to 12 days after vaccination. These TCRs come from a man in his fifties or sixties who received an inactivated influenza vaccine.

This clonotype appeared many times. The CDR3 spells CAITQQPSYEQYF. CDR3 bases: TGTGCCATCACCCAGCAACCTTCCTACGAGCAGTACTTC. The rearrangement joins TRBV10-3 to TRBJ2-7, with D unclear. V was clipped by 7 bases and J by 1 base, with 11 bases between them. Germline V gives CDR1 ENHRY, CDR2 SYGVKD. The CDR3 totals 13 residues.

This clonotype occurred a few times. This chain links TRBV12-3 or TRBV12-4 with TRBJ2-2; D is tentatively TRBD1 or TRBD2 (6 bases each). Trimming stripped 7 bases from V and 4 bases from J, with 16 bases between. There are 15 residues in the CDR3. For the CDR3, the DNA is TGTGCCAGCAAGTTCCGGGGGCGAGCCACCGGGGAGCTGTTTTTT. Translation gives CASKFRGRATGELFF.

This clonotype was counted ten times or more. V usage is TRBV20-1 and J usage is TRBJ2-1; no reliable D call. CDR1 and CDR2 (germline): DFQATT, SNEGSKA (reference sequence). The CDR3 length is 15 residues. V lost 1 base and J lost 2, with 12 bases in between. The CDR3 DNA reads as TGCAGTGCTAGAGTTCTAGTTGGACCCTACAATGAGCAGTTCTTC. Translation gives CSARVLVGPYNEQFF.

A few counts support this clonotype. This chain joins TRBV27 and TRBJ1-5, with D uncertain. Germline V lookup: CDR1 MNHEY, CDR2 SMNVEV (reference sequence). V shed 7 bases and J shed 0 bases, with 10 bases lying between them. The CDR3 loop spans 14 amino acids. The DNA for the CDR3 is TGTGCCAGCATGGAGCAGTATAGCAATCAGCCCCAGCATTTT. Translated: CASMEQYSNQPQHF.

This clonotype appeared a few times. The V call is TRBV3-1, the J call TRBJ2-3, with 9 bases matching TRBD2. This CDR3 has 17 amino acids. V was clipped by 4 bases and J by 4 bases; unmatched bases: 12. The germline V gene has CDR1 LGHDT and CDR2 YNNKEL (reference sequence). In DNA, the CDR3 is TGTGCCAGCAGCCCTCAGAGAGCTAGCGGGATTTCAGATACGCAGTATTTT. Amino acid sequence: CASSPQRASGISDTQYF.

This chain links TRBV30 with TRBJ1-2, with a weak D call TRBD1 (5 bases). The V and J ends lost 1 base and 0 bases respectively, with 12 bases between them. The CDR3 has 15 residues. Germline assignment: CDR1 GTSNPN and CDR2 SVGIG (reference sequence). CDR3 loop: CAWSGGPLTNYGYTF. The CDR3 nucleotides read TGTGCCTGGAGTGGGGGACCCCTGACTAACTATGGCTACACCTTC.

This clonotype was detected a few times. The V call is TRBV10-3, the J call TRBJ1-4; D call uncertain. The CDR3 runs 15 residues. The germline CDR1 and CDR2 sequences are ENHRY and SYGVKD. Trimming stripped 0 bases from V and 0 bases from J, with 5 bases between. DNA of the CDR3: TGTGCCATCAGTGAGTCGGCGGCAACTAATGAAAAACTGTTTTTT. Translation: CAISESAATNEKLFF.

V is TRBV5-1 and J is TRBJ2-1; TRBD2 matches at 7 bases. Germline-derived CDR1 and CDR2 are SGHRS and YFSETQ. This CDR3 is 15 amino acids long. V lost 0 bases, J lost 2 bases, and 2 bases stayed unmatched. CDR3 DNA sequence: TGCGCCAGCAGCTTGGCGCGGGAGCCCTACAATGAGCAGTTCTTC. Protein sequence: CASSLAREPYNEQFF.